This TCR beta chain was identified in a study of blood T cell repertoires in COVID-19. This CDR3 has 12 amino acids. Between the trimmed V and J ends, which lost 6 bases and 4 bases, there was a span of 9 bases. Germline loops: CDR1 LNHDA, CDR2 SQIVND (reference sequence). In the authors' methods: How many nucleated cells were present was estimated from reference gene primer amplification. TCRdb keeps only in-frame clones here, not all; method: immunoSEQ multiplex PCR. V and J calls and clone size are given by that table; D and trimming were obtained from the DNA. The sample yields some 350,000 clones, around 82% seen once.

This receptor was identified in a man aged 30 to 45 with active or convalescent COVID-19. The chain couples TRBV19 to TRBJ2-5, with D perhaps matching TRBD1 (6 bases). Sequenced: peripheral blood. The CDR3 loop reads CASSQQGETQYF. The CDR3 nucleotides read TGTGCCAGTAGCCAACAGGGAGAGACCCAGTACTTC.